The entry below describes one T cell receptor (beta chain). The antigen remains unidentified. These data belong to a study of shared clonotypes between healthy human individuals. Overall study context: Samples came from a couple of female and a few male donors aged 18 to 49.

The CDR3 runs 15 residues. Per the germline V gene, CDR1 is SGHRS and CDR2 is YFSETQ. Trimming left V 2 bases short and J 1 base short, with 12 bases between. Clones were read by immunoSEQ multiplex PCR, and TCRdb kept only the in-frame ones, dropping some. Of some 1.1 million clones listed, approximately 75% are singletons. Study results and caveats: Blood was the only sampled material, and tissue repertoires likely differ.

Material for sequencing was memory CD4+ T cells from PBMCs. Subset indicated: CD45RA-negative fraction. The sequence was obtained from a man between 18 and 35 years old in good health. Some clones in this sample may be carry-over from other donors' samples. J is TRBJ1-1 and V is TRBV5-1, with D perhaps matching TRBD1 (5 bases). The CDR3 DNA follows: TGCGCCAGCAGCTTTTTAGGGCAGGGGAACACTGAAGCTTTCTTT. Residues: CASSFLGQGNTEAFF. The entire variable domain, with the rest obtained from reference TRBV5-1 and TRBJ1-1, is as follows: KAGVTQTPRYLIKTRGQQVTLSCSPISGHRSVSWYQQTPGQGLQFLFEYFSETQRNKGNFPGRFSGRQFSNSRSEMNVSTLELGDSALYLCASSFLGQGNTEAFFGQGTRLTVV.